Below are 15 T cell receptor beta chains sequenced from a single sample in a study of T cells after yellow fever vaccination. MiXCR, applied by TCRdb to the 5' RACE reads, yields one record per CDR3 protein. The sample yields approximately 110,000 distinct CDR3 sequences, under 8.5% seen once. This specimen was CD4+ T cells sorted from PBMCs, taken 10 days after the first yellow fever vaccination. Receptors were obtained from a man younger than 35 who received the YFV17D yellow fever vaccine.

This clonotype was detected ten times or more. One end of the junction fails to match germline, which may point to a read error. The CDR3 DNA is TGTGCCAGCAGTTTAGATTATAATTCACCCCTCCACTTT. Translation: CASSLDYNSPLHF. This sequence joins TRBV7-2 and TRBJ1-6; the D is unclear. The germline CDR1 and CDR2 sequences are SGHTA and FQGNSA. This CDR3 has 13 residues.

This clonotype was picked up many times. The V gene is TRBV7-9, the J gene TRBJ2-5; D is unclear. This CDR3 region has 14 residues. V was shortened by 3 bases and J by 2 bases, with 10 bases between the two germline ends. Germline lookup yields CDR1 SEHNR and CDR2 FQNEAQ (reference sequence). The chain's CDR3 is CASSFFTEQETQYF. The CDR3 coding sequence is TGTGCCAGCAGCTTTTTTACAGAGCAAGAGACCCAGTACTTC.

This clonotype turned up a few times. The chain employs TRBV3-1 and TRBJ1-5, with D perhaps matching TRBD1 (5 bases). This CDR3 has 14 residues. V was pared by 4 bases and J by 6 bases, with 13 bases between. The germline CDR1 and CDR2 sequences are LGHDT and YNNKEL (reference sequence). The CDR3 protein is CASSPQSGAQPQHF. The CDR3 nucleotides are TGTGCCAGCAGCCCCCAAAGCGGGGCTCAGCCCCAGCATTTT.

This chain uses TRBV6-5 with TRBJ1-6; tentatively, D is TRBD1 (6 bases). The germline gives CDR1 MNHEY, CDR2 SVGAGI. Trimming took 0 bases from V and 0 from J, leaving 15 bases between them. CDR3 length: 19 amino acids. The chain's CDR3 is CASSYSNWGGVSYNSPLHF. The CDR3 region has the DNA TGTGCCAGCAGTTACTCGAATTGGGGGGGCGTCTCCTATAATTCACCCCTCCACTTT.

This clonotype was seen repeatedly, ten times or more. V usage is TRBV18 and J usage is TRBJ2-7, with D unresolved. The CDR3 totals 14 residues. CDR1 and CDR2 (germline): KGHSH, LQKENI. Deletions cut 4 bases from V and 3 bases from J, with 13 bases between. As DNA, the CDR3 is TGTGCCAGCTCACTGTCCGGGCCCCGCTACGAGCAGTACGTC. Translating it yields CASSLSGPRYEQYV.

This clonotype was seen repeatedly, ten times or more. CDR3 in amino acids: CASSLAPGPNEQYF. CDR3 in DNA: TGCGCCAGCAGCTTGGCCCCTGGCCCCAACGAGCAGTACTTC. The chain combines TRBV5-1 with TRBJ2-7; no firm D call. Trimming took 0 bases from V and 5 from J, leaving 12 bases between them. The CDR3 extends over 14 amino acids. Germline assignment: CDR1 SGHRS and CDR2 YFSETQ.

The sample holds many counts of this clonotype. This chain connects TRBV25-1 to TRBJ2-2, with D perhaps TRBD2 (5 bases). This CDR3 is 14 amino acids long. V was shortened by 2 bases and J by 7 bases, with 11 bases between the two germline ends. Looked up from germline, CDR1 is MGHDK and CDR2 is SYGVNS. CDR3 coding DNA: TGTGCCAGCAGTGAAGCCGGGAAGAACGGGGAGCTGTTTTTT. Its protein is CASSEAGKNGELFF.

The chain has TRBV5-7 and TRBJ1-1; 8 bases match TRBD1. TRBV5-7 is identified as an open reading frame with a role that is uncertain. The junction had 14 bases not matched to a gene; V was cut back by 3 bases and J by 4 bases. The CDR3 runs 17 residues. CDR3 sequence: CASSSGQVRGHGTEAFF. In nucleotides, the CDR3 is TGTGCCAGCAGCTCCGGGCAGGTCAGGGGGCACGGCACTGAAGCTTTCTTT.

The chain has TRBV29-1 and TRBJ1-1; tentatively, D is TRBD1 (5 bases). The germline V gene has CDR1 SQVTM and CDR2 ANQGSEA. The CDR3 is made up of 13 amino acids. The V end was cut by 3 bases, the J end by 0 bases, with 8 bases between. The CDR3 nucleotides are TGCAGCGTTGATCGGGGGTTGAACACTGAAGCTTTCTTT. Its protein is CSVDRGLNTEAFF. The entire variable domain, with the rest obtained from reference TRBV29-1 and TRBJ1-1, is as follows: SAVISQKPSRDICQRGTSLTIQCQVDSQVTMMFWYRQQPGQSLTLIATANQGSEATYESGFVIDKFPISRPNLTFSTLTVSNMSPEDSSIYLCSVDRGLNTEAFFGQGTRLTVV.

This clonotype was recorded at least ten times. This chain links TRBV7-2 with TRBJ1-2, with 7 bases lining up with TRBD1. Trimming at V came to 1 base and at J to 7 bases, leaving 6 bases not matched to a gene. Looked up from germline, CDR1 is SGHTA and CDR2 is FQGNSA. CDR3 length: 14 amino acids. This CDR3 reads CASSLGQGYSGYTF. The CDR3 DNA follows: TGTGCCAGCAGCTTAGGACAGGGATACTCTGGCTACACCTTC.

The rearrangement links TRBV5-6 to TRBJ1-5, with D unresolved. Germline assignment: CDR1 SGHDT and CDR2 YYEEEE. V shed 0 bases and J shed 2 bases, with 6 bases lying between them. The CDR3 is 14 residues long. CDR3 nucleotide sequence: TGTGCCAGCAGCTTGGGCGTCGGCAATCAGCCCCAGCATTTT. It specifies CASSLGVGNQPQHF.

This clonotype came up many times. The V gene is TRBV2, the J gene TRBJ2-5; D is unclear. V shed 6 bases and J shed 3 bases, with 5 bases lying between them. The CDR3 has 11 residues. Germline V gene lookup returns CDR1 SNHLY and CDR2 FYNNEI. The CDR3 loop reads CASRVEETQYF. The DNA for the CDR3 is TGTGCCAGCAGAGTCGAAGAGACCCAGTACTTC.

This clonotype was counted many times. This chain joins TRBV6-1 and TRBJ1-2; TRBD1 is a possible D gene (6 bases). V was shortened by 1 base and J by 3 bases, with 15 bases between the two germline ends. The CDR3 totals 16 residues. CDR1 is MNHNS and CDR2 is SASEGT in the germline V gene. CDR3 loop: CASSEGWGRGDYGYTF. Written as DNA, the CDR3 is TGTGCCAGCAGTGAAGGGTGGGGGCGCGGAGACTATGGCTACACCTTC.

This clonotype was counted many times. The V gene is TRBV5-1, the J gene TRBJ2-2; TRBD1 is a possible D gene (6 bases). The V gene's germline CDR1 is SGHRS and CDR2 YFSETQ. CDR3 length: 14 amino acids. V lost 6 bases, J lost 5 bases, and 14 bases lay in between. Written as DNA, the CDR3 is TGCGCCAGCAACAGGGATTCGGGTACCGGGGAGCTGTTTTTT. Translating gives CASNRDSGTGELFF.

This clonotype was counted at least ten times. This chain links TRBV18 with TRBJ2-5; tentatively, D is TRBD1 (6 bases). The germline V gene has CDR1 KGHSH and CDR2 LQKENI. CDR3 size: 14 residues. V was shortened by 2 bases and J by 3 bases, with 10 bases between the two germline ends. This CDR3 reads CASSPRQAEETQYF. CDR3 nucleotide sequence: TGTGCCAGCTCACCAAGACAGGCGGAAGAGACCCAGTACTTC.